This T cell receptor (beta chain) was obtained from a study of OX40 agonist ivuxolimab in advanced cancers. Overall study: Patients' therapy was ivuxolimab, an antibody that acts as an agonist of OX40 (CD134). Notes on the study in general: Researchers did not determine the expanded peripheral T cells' antigen specificity. Normalized T-cell clonal expansion was also low in a subset of nonresponders. On average, CD8+ T cells showed a greater number of expanded clones than CD4+.

To note about this clone: Its antigen is currently unknown.

Using immunoSEQ multiplex PCR, the repertoire was profiled, and TCRdb retains in-frame clones only, with some absent. The table lists more than 20,000 clones, roughly 80% of them singletons. The starting material was CD4+ or CD8+ T cells sorted from blood, obtained in a trial of the OX40 agonist ivuxolimab. This TCR derives from an adult with an advanced solid tumor such as melanoma, head and neck, liver or kidney cancer.

CDR3 residues: CASSRAGAGNTEAFF. The CDR3 DNA is TGTGCCAGCAGCCGAGCGGGGGCGGGAAACACTGAAGCTTTCTTT. The rearrangement uses TRBV13 and TRBJ1-1; D perhaps matches TRBD1 (6 bases). Germline-derived CDR1 and CDR2 are PRHDT and FYEKMQ (reference sequence). V lost 5 bases, J lost 2 bases, and 15 bases lay in between. The CDR3 is 15 amino acids.